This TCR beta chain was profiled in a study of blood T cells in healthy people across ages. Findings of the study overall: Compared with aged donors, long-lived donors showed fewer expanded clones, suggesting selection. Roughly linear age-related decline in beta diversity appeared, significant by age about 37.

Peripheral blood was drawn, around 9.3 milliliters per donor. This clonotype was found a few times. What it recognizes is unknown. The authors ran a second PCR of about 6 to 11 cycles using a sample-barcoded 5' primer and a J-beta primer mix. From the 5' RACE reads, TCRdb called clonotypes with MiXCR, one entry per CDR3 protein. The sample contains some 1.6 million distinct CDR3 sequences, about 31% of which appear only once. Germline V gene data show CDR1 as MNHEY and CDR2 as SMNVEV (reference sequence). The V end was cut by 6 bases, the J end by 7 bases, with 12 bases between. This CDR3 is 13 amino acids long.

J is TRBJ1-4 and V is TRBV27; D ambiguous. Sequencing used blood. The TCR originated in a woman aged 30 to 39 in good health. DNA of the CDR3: TGTGCCAGCAGCAAAGGCCGTAGTGAAAAACTGTTTTTT. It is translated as CASSKGRSEKLFF.